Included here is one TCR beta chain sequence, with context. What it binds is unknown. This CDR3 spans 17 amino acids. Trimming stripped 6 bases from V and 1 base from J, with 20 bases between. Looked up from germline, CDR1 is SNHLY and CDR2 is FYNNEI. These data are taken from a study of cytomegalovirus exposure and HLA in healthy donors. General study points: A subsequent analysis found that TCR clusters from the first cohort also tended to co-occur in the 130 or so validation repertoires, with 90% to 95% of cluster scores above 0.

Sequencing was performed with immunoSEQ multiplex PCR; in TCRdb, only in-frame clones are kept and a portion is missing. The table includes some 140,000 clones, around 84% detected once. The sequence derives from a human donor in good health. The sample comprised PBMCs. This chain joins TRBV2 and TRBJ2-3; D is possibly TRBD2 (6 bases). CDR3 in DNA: TGTGCCAGCAGCACCTCGGGCCTAGCGTTAGGCACAGATACGCAGTATTTT. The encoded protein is CASSTSGLALGTDTQYF.